Shown below are 22 T cell receptor beta chains from a single sample sequenced in a study of blood T cell repertoires in COVID-19. TCRdb keeps only in-frame clones here, not all; method: immunoSEQ multiplex PCR. The sample yields around 45,000 clones, approximately 88% seen once. Sample: peripheral blood. Receptors were obtained from a man aged 55 to 69 with active COVID-19.

This clone has just a few counts. The chain employs TRBV4-1 and TRBJ2-7, with 9 bases aligning to TRBD1. The CDR3 extends over 16 amino acids. Trimming removed 2 bases from V and 4 bases from J; junction bases left unmatched: 9. Germline V gene data show CDR1 as MGHRA and CDR2 as YSYEKL. CDR3 bases: TGCGCCAGCAGCCAATCACCAACAGGGGGCGGGTACGAGCAGTACTTC. The encoded protein is CASSQSPTGGGYEQYF.

Only a few counts were recorded for this clone. This chain connects TRBV7-9 to TRBJ1-3; a possible D gene is TRBD1 (5 bases). The germline CDR1 and CDR2 sequences are SEHNR and FQNEAQ (reference sequence). This CDR3 is built from 16 residues. V lost 5 bases and J lost 3, with 17 bases in between. CDR3 sequence: CASSPRIGGVGNTIYF. CDR3 sequence (DNA): TGTGCCAGCAGCCCGCGCATCGGAGGGGTTGGAAACACCATATATTTT.

This clone is a singleton in its sample. The chain is built from TRBV4-3 and TRBJ1-1, with unresolved D. Between the trimmed V and J ends, which lost 2 bases and 0 bases, there was a span of 7 bases. The germline V gene has CDR1 LGHNA and CDR2 YSLEER. The CDR3 totals 14 residues. This CDR3 is CASSQQVLNTEAFF. The DNA of the CDR3 is TGCGCCAGCAGCCAACAGGTTCTGAACACTGAAGCTTTCTTT.

V and J are TRBV5-5 and TRBJ1-5; D possibly corresponds to TRBD1 (6 bases). The CDR3 loop spans 17 amino acids. Germline values: CDR1 SGHKS, CDR2 YYEKEE (reference sequence). The ends were cut back, 3 bases at V and 4 bases at J, with 20 bases in the middle. The CDR3 spells CASSSDRAGARNQPQHF. CDR3 sequence (DNA): TGTGCCAGCAGCTCAGATAGGGCAGGGGCGCGGAATCAGCCCCAGCATTTT.

The CDR3, as DNA: TGTGCCAGCAGCTCTAGCGGGACCGCAGAGACCCAGTACTTC. It specifies CASSSSGTAETQYF. V usage is TRBV14 and J usage is TRBJ2-5; 9 nucleotides line up with TRBD2. V shed 5 bases, J shed 4 bases, and the junction held 5 bases outside the gene matches. Germline lookup yields CDR1 SGHDN and CDR2 FVKESK. The CDR3 is 14 residues long. Full variable domain (outside the CDR3, taken from reference TRBV14 and TRBJ2-5): EAGVTQFPSHSVIEKGQTVTLRCDPISGHDNLYWYRRVMGKEIKFLLHFVKESKQDESGMPNNRFLAERTGGTYSTLKVQPAELEDSGVYFCASSSSGTAETQYFGPGTRLLVL.

The chain employs TRBV3-1 (or the pseudogene TRBV3-2) and TRBJ2-3, with 7 nucleotides matching TRBD2. Per the germline V gene, CDR1 is LGHDT and CDR2 is YNNKEL (reference sequence). CDR3 length: 15 residues. The junction had 9 bases not matched to a gene; V was cut back by 0 bases and J by 9 bases. CDR3 sequence reads: CASSQDGSKRGTQYF. The CDR3 nucleotides are TGTGCCAGCAGCCAAGATGGGTCGAAGCGGGGCACGCAGTATTTT.

This chain joins TRBV7-6 and TRBJ2-3; 8 nucleotides match TRBD2. Per the germline V gene, CDR1 is SGHVS and CDR2 is FNYEAQ. CDR3 size: 22 residues. V was pared by 0 bases and J by 0 bases, with 20 bases of the junction left unmatched. Written as DNA, the CDR3 is TGTGCCAGCAGCTTAGCTCCCCTGTTGTTGGCGGGGGGCCTTGTAAGCACAGATACGCAGTATTTT. It translates to CASSLAPLLLAGGLVSTDTQYF.

This clone has a single count. The chain carries TRBV29-1 and TRBJ2-1; a possible D gene is TRBD2 (6 bases). Per the germline V gene, CDR1 is SQVTM and CDR2 is ANQGSEA. This CDR3 contains 14 residues. Trimming stripped 2 bases from V and 7 bases from J, with 15 bases between. In nucleotides, the CDR3 is TGCAGCGTTGAAATGCGGGGCCTTGGGAATGAGCAGTTCTTC. Protein product: CSVEMRGLGNEQFF.

This rearrangement joins TRBV28 to TRBJ1-5, with D perhaps matching TRBD1 (5 bases). V gave up 7 bases and J gave up 5 bases, with 6 bases separating them. This CDR3 is built from 11 residues. From germline, CDR1 is MDHEN and CDR2 SYDVKM. CDR3 residues: CASTGDQPQHF. CDR3 nucleotide sequence: TGTGCCAGCACGGGGGATCAGCCCCAGCATTTT.

The chain joins TRBV4-1 to TRBJ2-4; 12 bases are shared with TRBD2. CDR3 length: 18 residues. The ends lost 1 base at V and 0 bases at J; junction bases unmatched: 4. From germline, CDR1 is MGHRA and CDR2 YSYEKL. The CDR3 protein is CASSQGLAGALAKNIQYF. In nucleotides, the CDR3 is TGCGCCAGCAGCCAAGGACTAGCGGGGGCCTTAGCCAAAAACATTCAGTACTTC.

This chain connects TRBV11-3 to TRBJ1-2; maybe TRBD1 (5 bases). The CDR3 spans 17 residues. Germline loops: CDR1 SGHNT, CDR2 YENEEA. Trimming stripped 0 bases from V and 5 bases from J, with 19 bases between. CDR3 coding DNA: TGTGCCAGCAGCTTAGAAAGACAGCGACCACCCCTATATGGCTACACCTTC. It is translated as CASSLERQRPPLYGYTF. Together with reference TRBV11-3 and TRBJ1-2, the CDR3 gives the full variable domain: EAGVVQSPRYKIIEKKQPVAFWCNPISGHNTLYWYLQNLGQGPELLIRYENEEAVDDSQLPKDRFSAERLKGVDSTLKIQPAELGDSAVYLCASSLERQRPPLYGYTFGSGTRLTVV.

The chain couples TRBV6-5 to TRBJ2-5; 8 bases fit TRBD1. Germline V gene data show CDR1 as MNHEY and CDR2 as SVGAGI. V was pared by 0 bases and J by 5 bases, with 8 bases of the junction left unmatched. This CDR3 is built from 16 residues. CDR3 protein: CASSYSDRVGQETQYF. DNA of the CDR3: TGTGCCAGCAGTTACTCGGACAGGGTAGGACAGGAGACCCAGTACTTC.

This chain links TRBV4-1 with TRBJ1-1, with D possibly TRBD1 on 6 matching bases. Trimming pared 4 bases from V and 4 bases from J, leaving 19 bases between. The CDR3 contains 16 residues. Germline assignment: CDR1 MGHRA and CDR2 YSYEKL. The CDR3 spells CASSRDNRVEGTEAFF. CDR3 nucleotide sequence: TGCGCCAGCAGCCGAGATAACAGGGTCGAGGGCACTGAAGCTTTCTTT.

This chain uses TRBV5-6 with TRBJ2-5; 8 nucleotides align to TRBD2. The ends lost 1 base at V and 1 base at J; junction bases unmatched: 3. Per the germline V gene, CDR1 is SGHDT and CDR2 is YYEEEE. The CDR3 totals 15 residues. CDR3 nucleotide sequence: TGTGCCAGCAGCTTGACTAGCGGAGCCCAAGAGACCCAGTACTTC. Protein product: CASSLTSGAQETQYF.

The chain carries TRBV30 and TRBJ2-7; no clear D gene. The V and J ends lost 0 bases and 0 bases respectively, with 12 bases between them. The CDR3 loop spans 15 amino acids. Germline CDR1 reads GTSNPN; CDR2 reads SVGIG (reference sequence). The CDR3 sequence is CAWSVNLSPSYEQYF. The CDR3 region has the DNA TGTGCCTGGAGTGTGAATCTAAGCCCCTCCTACGAGCAGTACTTC.

The chain joins TRBV27 to TRBJ2-2; 11 bases agree with TRBD1. Trimming removed 5 bases from V and 5 bases from J; junction bases left unmatched: 10. This CDR3 region has 17 residues. The V gene's germline CDR1 is MNHEY and CDR2 SMNVEV (reference sequence). The DNA of the CDR3 is TGTGCCAGCAGTCCGTTTACCCGGGACAGGGGGACCGGGGAGCTGTTTTTT. Encoded protein: CASSPFTRDRGTGELFF.

The chain couples TRBV6-6 to TRBJ2-7, with unresolved D. The CDR3 is made up of 14 amino acids. Germline V gene data show CDR1 as MNHNY and CDR2 as SVGAGI (reference sequence). V lost 7 bases, J lost 0 bases, and 13 bases lay in between. CDR3 amino acids: CASTLTHSSYEQYF. CDR3 sequence (DNA): TGTGCCAGCACCTTAACACACAGCTCCTACGAGCAGTACTTC.

The chain recombines TRBV11-3 with TRBJ2-1; TRBD2 matches 9 bases. This CDR3 spans 16 amino acids. Trimming took 4 bases from V and 2 from J; bases not matched to a gene: 6. The germline V gene encodes CDR1 SGHNT and CDR2 YENEEA. CDR3 loop: CASSYQTSGAYNEQFF. The CDR3 bases are TGTGCCAGCAGCTATCAGACTAGCGGTGCCTACAATGAGCAGTTCTTC.

The V call is TRBV27, the J call TRBJ2-5; 8 nucleotides align to TRBD1. Germline-derived CDR1 and CDR2 are MNHEY and SMNVEV (reference sequence). The CDR3 extends over 13 amino acids. J gave up 5 bases and V 6 bases, and 5 bases lay outside the gene matches. CDR3 region: CASSGQGAETQYF. The CDR3 nucleotides are TGTGCCAGCAGCGGACAGGGAGCGGAGACCCAGTACTTC.

The count of this clone is one. This rearrangement joins TRBV7-2 to TRBJ2-7; the match to TRBD1 covers 10 bases. Germline CDR1 reads SGHTA; CDR2 reads FQGNSA. The trim removed 4 bases at V and 3 bases at J, leaving 6 bases unmatched. The CDR3 extends over 15 amino acids. The DNA of the CDR3 is TGTGCCAGCAGCTCCGACAGGGGGCGTATCTACGAGCAGTACTTC. It codes for CASSSDRGRIYEQYF. Full variable domain (missing parts from reference TRBV7-2 and TRBJ2-7): GAGVSQSPSNKVTEKGKDVELRCDPISGHTALYWYRQSLGQGLEFLIYFQGNSAPDKSGLPSDRFSAERTGGSVSTLTIQRTQQEDSAVYLCASSSDRGRIYEQYFGPGTRLTVT.

The chain joins TRBV4-1 to TRBJ1-3; possibly TRBD1 for D (5 bases). Germline CDR1 and CDR2: MGHRA and YSYEKL. V was pared by 6 bases and J by 4 bases, with 13 bases between. The CDR3 has 14 amino acids. In nucleotides, the CDR3 is TGCGCCAGCAGTCCCGGGGGATGGGGAAACACCATATATTTT. The encoded protein is CASSPGGWGNTIYF.

In this sample, this clone turned up once. The chain links TRBV12-5 to TRBJ2-2; 9 nucleotides align to TRBD2. The CDR3 is 16 residues long. From germline, CDR1 is LGHNT and CDR2 FRNRAP. The V and J ends lost 6 bases and 6 bases, in that order; junction bases with no gene match: 11. CDR3 residues: CASGLSSGTVPGELFF. The CDR3 bases are TGTGCTAGTGGCCTTTCTAGCGGGACGGTTCCCGGGGAGCTGTTTTTT.